In this sample, the clone carrying this T cell receptor (beta chain) turned up a few times. As yet, its antigen is unknown. This sample was taken from a study of T cells in Graves' hyperthyroidism and ophthalmopathy. General observations from the study: Blood also showed most of the thyroid clonotypes that were expanded above 0.001. Model predictions of ophthalmopathy came a median around 7.1 months before onset.

The CDR3 regions of TCR beta were amplified from RNA transcripts. The HTBI primer set drove a first-round RT-PCR of the TCR CDR3. TCRdb re-derived calls from the multiplex PCR reads in MiXCR, one entry per CDR3 protein. The table records 550,000 to 700,000 distinct CDR3 sequences, over 12% of them present only once. The length of the CDR3 is 15 residues. Germline lookup yields CDR1 MDHEN and CDR2 SYDVKM. The V gene lost 4 bases and the J gene lost 2 bases, with 14 bases spanning the gap. This clonotype originated in a woman between 40 and 50 years old with Graves' ophthalmopathy. This chain joins TRBV28 and TRBJ1-2, with D possibly TRBD1 on 5 matching bases. Sequencing was done on a sample of blood. Here the CDR3 reads CASSSPPRDNYGYTF. The CDR3 DNA sequence: TGTGCCAGCAGTTCCCCCCCCCGGGACAACTATGGCTACACCTTC.